The T cell receptor (beta chain) described here comes from a study of OX40 agonist ivuxolimab in advanced cancers. Study in general: The diagnoses of dose-escalation patients were hepatocellular carcinoma, melanoma, renal cell or head and neck cancer. Whole-study findings and limits: There was clonal expansion of CD4+ and CD8+ blood T cells by week 6 at 0.1 to 3.0 mg/kg.

TCRdb's table, derived via immunoSEQ multiplex PCR, lists solely in-frame clones and lacks some. This table holds roughly 57,000 clones, about 81% found once. The germline V gene has CDR1 SNHLY and CDR2 FYNNEI. The CDR3 is made up of 13 amino acids. V lost 4 bases to trimming and J lost 7 bases, with 11 bases between them. Comment on this clone: Its antigen is not known.

V is TRBV2 and J is TRBJ1-5; unclear D gene. The starting material was CD4+ or CD8+ T cells sorted from blood, obtained in a trial of the OX40 agonist ivuxolimab. This clonotype was sampled from an adult with an advanced solid tumor such as melanoma, head and neck, liver or kidney cancer. The CDR3 region is CASSVGERQPQHF. The CDR3 region has the DNA TGTGCCAGCAGTGTTGGGGAGCGCCAGCCCCAGCATTTT.